This is a list of T cell receptor beta chains from one sample in a study of early T cells in non-severe SARS-CoV-2 infection. One entry per CDR3 protein results from TCRdb running MiXCR on the 5' RACE reads. The sample has some 81,000 distinct CDR3 sequences, over 9% seen once. Material for sequencing was whole blood. The origin of the receptors is an adult who was a healthcare worker with PCR-confirmed SARS-CoV-2 infection or an uninfected control (not recorded which). The conserved cysteine and the conserved F or W are not part of the CDR3 here. A D gene is named only where the DNA matches it firmly.

>TRBV7-8|TRBJ2-2|TRBD2
ASSLSPGTSGGELF
>TRBV20-1|TRBJ1-2|-
SARPGQGSYGYT
>TRBV18|TRBJ2-5|-
ASSPSPGREETQY
>TRBV7-9|TRBJ2-1|-
ASSLQGIGNEQF
>TRBV29-1|TRBJ2-7|-
SVVRGPYEQY
>TRBV10-3|TRBJ2-5|-
AISAAETQY
>TRBV10-2|TRBJ2-5|-
ASRRSRLETQY
>TRBV19|TRBJ2-7|-
ASTAGGGAEVKKQY
>TRBV18|TRBJ2-5|-
ASSRNFQETQY
>TRBV12-3/TRBV12-4|TRBJ2-3|TRBD2
ASRRGTSFLY
>TRBV5-1|TRBJ2-1|-
ASSLARHSKDEQF
>TRBV6-6|TRBJ2-4|TRBD1
ASSRGQGAAKNIQY
>TRBV27|TRBJ1-2|-
VSGPGGNGYT
>TRBV27|TRBJ2-2|TRBD2
ASSPSGVPNTGELF
>TRBV29-1|TRBJ2-3|-
SARWYRADTQY